This T cell receptor beta chain was retrieved from a study of long-term antiretroviral therapy in people with HIV (dated by TCRdb to the early 2020s). Study-wide context: Collection of the earliest samples took place about a decade ahead of the 2015 WHO recommendation for immediate ART, at a time when ART was typically delayed until CD4 counts fell. A retrospective serial study tested whether changes in peripheral blood TRB repertoire composition and diversity were associated with ART initiation and durable HIV suppression. From over 25 adults with confirmed HIV infection, the cohort provided 192 cryopreserved PBMC samples, gathered serially across a mean of around 6 years (range 1-12). Of the 30 participants with HIV, about a dozen were female. No cross-contamination during QIAcube processing turned up in test extractions that ran a monoclonal T-cell line alongside 30 to 35 polyclonal samples.

To be included, a participant needed at least one PBMC sample from before ART initiation plus at least two post-ART samples. Treatment was received in the United States of America by all participants with HIV. Before DNA extraction, cryopreserved samples containing roughly 1-11 million PBMC were thawed and washed. At the time of the earliest PBMC sample, participants with HIV were aged between roughly 23 and 60 years. Per participant, PBMC samples came from 1-4 timepoints prior to ART initiation and 2-8 timepoints following ART initiation, for a median of 7 samples. Serial HIV viral load, CD4+ T-cell count, ART history and demographic data were obtained for every participant. Genomic DNA was extracted from unsorted PBMC with a Qiagen kit on a QIAcube, with processing performed in batches of 12 samples. The CDR1 and CDR2 encoded by the germline V gene are LGHNA and YSLEER. At the junction V is shortened by 0 bases and J by 4 bases, with 12 bases in between. From cysteine to phenylalanine, the CDR3 is 15 amino acids long. Of the read, only the CDR3 DNA is kept; its 45 bases are in frame from base 1.

The immunoSEQ hsTCRB v3.0 assay was used at survey level resolution for TRB variable region sequencing. The target sequencing depth for TRB was about 40,000-50,000 T-cell genomes per sample. TRB libraries were pooled and sequenced on an Illumina MiSeq using a v3 150-cycle kit. Turning to the authors' computational methods: Repertoire analysis was performed in R inside a reproducible Nextflow workflow that covered QC, data transformation and analysis. LymphoSeq2, an R package for exploring AIRR-Seq data, was used to implement custom analyses. Several samples that produced fewer than 5000 total TRB sequences were removed, so under 200 HIV repertoires were analyzed. Among the 180 to 200 HIV repertoires that were kept, around 60 were collected before ART initiation and roughly 130 were collected after ART initiation. Repertoires were downsampled to 5000 TRB nucleotide sequences, with summary statistics averaged over 100 downsampling iterations. TRB sequences were retained for analysis only if CDR3 regions of at least seven amino acids were present. Two measures captured diversity: a Shannon entropy-derived clonality score and the Gini coefficient. In the repertoire networks, any two of the top 5000 CDR3 amino acid sequences were connected whenever the two sequences differed by an edit distance of one. For TRB CDR3 amino acid sequences, GLIPH2 was used to predict antigen specificity groups and MHC restriction. CDR3 amino acid sequences were matched against VDJdb and McPAS-TCR to flag known CMV, EBV, HIV or tissue antigen associations. Pre-ART, post-ART and control groups were compared with Wilcoxon signed-rank tests and Holm-Bonferroni correction. The table was pulled from immuneACCESS by TCRdb, which kept in-frame rearrangements only. Such tables lose some clones; where checked, under half of the loss comes from unresolved V genes, and the rest has no known cause. The V and J calls and clone size come from that table; D and trimming were worked out from the DNA. The sample contains 20,000 to 25,000 clones, 81% of them found a single time. The ten largest clones add up to roughly 6.6% of the sample.

What the authors observed across the whole study: Expanded TRB clones identified before ART initiation dominated the repertoire at all time points, although this dominance fluctuated and declined in many PLHIV after ART. Because pre-ART samples had limited cell numbers, profiling was done on unsorted PBMC rather than on sorted CD4+ and CD8+ T cells. Compared with controls, HIV repertoires had narrower CDR3 length ranges, and the network structure pointed to an antigen-experienced repertoire that shifted only slightly toward naive after ART. The samples were dated from about 2004 to 2017, and the ART regimens that were used may be less effective than current ART regimens. No data were available on ART adherence, viral resistance or therapy changes, limiting inferences about post-ART repertoire changes. ART initiation was associated with a significant increase in TRB diversity, but diversity stayed significantly below transplant donor controls even after long-term ART. Because PBMC availability was limited, only the TCR beta chain was sequenced, with no alpha chain pairing.

This clone appeared a few times. Its antigen remains unidentified. The record has no base qualities; no much larger clone is one base away. The sequence derives from a man aged 30 to 39 with HIV. The sequence links TRBV4-3 to TRBJ1-2; no D gene can be assigned with confidence. The sample here was unsorted PBMCs, taken 1.5 years after starting antiretroviral therapy. The CDR3 has the sequence CASSQDLKSTYGYTF. The nucleotide sequence is given as TGCGCCAGCAGCCAAGATCTTAAATCTACCTATGGCTACACCTTC.